A selection of T cell receptor beta chains follows, all from one sample in a study of Graves' ophthalmopathy and Graves' hyperthyroidism. TCRdb analysed the multiplex PCR reads with MiXCR anew, one entry per CDR3 protein. The table shows some 390,000 distinct CDR3 sequences, with about 17% occurring only once. Sequencing was performed on peripheral blood. Receptor source: a woman aged 18-29 years with Graves' ophthalmopathy. The CDR3 runs from the conserved cysteine through the conserved F or W. A D gene is named only where the DNA matches it firmly. Some rows mark clone size as missing; the rest say once, few, many or name a class of expanded clone.

j_call,cdr3_length,v_call,clone_size,d_call,cdr3_aa,cdr3_nt
TRBJ2-3,15,TRBV6-4,many,TRBD1,CASRPQGASTDTQYF,TGTGCCAGCAGGCCCCAGGGGGCGAGCACAGATACGCAGTATTTT
TRBJ2-5,15,TRBV6-2/TRBV6-3,many,.,CASSYSPAEQETQYF,TGTGCCAGCAGTTACTCCCCGGCAGAACAAGAGACCCAGTACTTC
TRBJ2-7,18,TRBV27,many,TRBD2,CASSLWGLTSGRPYEQYF,TGTGCCAGCAGTTTATGGGGGCTTACTAGCGGGAGGCCCTACGAGCAGTACTTC
TRBJ1-6,16,TRBV6-1,few,.,CASSPRGGLSNSPLHF,TGTGCCAGCAGCCCGAGAGGTGGTTTATCCAATTCACCCCTCCACTTT
TRBJ2-5,14,TRBV28,many,TRBD1,CASSRDRGLETQYF,TGTGCCAGCAGCCGAGACAGGGGGCTAGAGACCCAGTACTTC
TRBJ2-7,13,TRBV14,many,.,CASSRKTVSQQYF,TGTGCCAGCAGCAGAAAAACAGTGAGCCAGCAGTACTTC
TRBJ1-1,14,TRBV10-3,few,TRBD1,CAIRGQGRKTEAFF,TGTGCCATCAGAGGACAGGGGCGAAAAACTGAAGCTTTCTTT
TRBJ1-1,17,TRBV6-5,many,.,CASSYVGPSGMNTEAFF,TGTGCCAGCAGTTACGTGGGACCCTCGGGTATGAACACTGAAGCTTTCTTT
TRBJ1-5,15,TRBV24-1,many,TRBD1,CATSAGQGVGQPQHF,TGTGCCACCAGTGCCGGACAGGGGGTGGGTCAGCCCCAGCATTTT
TRBJ1-2,15,TRBV27,many,.,CASSPGTRHNYGYTF,TGTGCCAGCAGTCCCGGGACACGACATAACTATGGCTACACCTTC
TRBJ2-7,13,TRBV12-3/TRBV12-4,many,.,CASMGGGSYEQYF,TGTGCCAGCATGGGGGGCGGATCCTACGAGCAGTACTTC
TRBJ1-2,15,TRBV6-5,many,.,CASSTLDRFGYGYTF,TGTGCCAGCAGTACCCTCGACCGCTTTGGCTATGGCTACACCTTC
TRBJ1-3,15,TRBV6-1,many,.,CASSQTVSSGNTIYF,TGTGCCAGCAGTCAGACAGTGTCCTCTGGAAACACCATATATTTT
TRBJ1-1,14,TRBV12-3/TRBV12-4,many,TRBD1,CASSSDRRGTEAFF,TGTGCCAGCAGTTCGGACAGGAGAGGAACAGAAGCTTTCTTT
TRBJ1-1,12,TRBV20-1,many,.,CSARTRDTEAFF,TGCAGTGCTCGGACAAGGGACACTGAAGCTTTCTTT
TRBJ1-2,15,TRBV6-2/TRBV6-3,many,.,CASSYSKYSSYGYTF,TGTGCCAGCAGTTACTCGAAATACAGCTCGTATGGCTACACCTTC
TRBJ1-1,13,TRBV6-1,.,.,CASSERGNTEAFF,TGTGCCAGCAGTGAGCGAGGAAACACTGAAGCTTTCTTT
TRBJ1-5,14,TRBV12-3/TRBV12-4,.,.,CASTGDFNNQPQHF,TGTGCCAGCACTGGGGACTTCAACAATCAGCCCCAGCATTTT
TRBJ1-5,13,TRBV20-1,many,.,CSARRTQNQPQHF,TGCAGTGCTAGACGGACACAAAATCAGCCCCAGCATTTT
TRBJ1-3,18,TRBV5-1,many,TRBD1,CASRRGTGVGGSGNTIYF,TGCGCCAGCAGAAGAGGGACAGGGGTGGGGGGCTCTGGAAACACCATATATTTT
TRBJ1-2,13,TRBV19,many,.,CASTDQGIRGYTF,TGTGCCAGTACCGACCAGGGTATTCGAGGCTACACCTTC
TRBJ1-6,15,TRBV6-1,.,.,CASSRQDSGNSPLHF,TGTGCCAGCAGTCGCCAGGACTCGGGTAATTCACCCCTCCACTTT
TRBJ2-7,13,TRBV6-2/TRBV6-3,many,.,CASSITPAGEQYF,TGTGCCAGCAGTATAACCCCGGCGGGTGAGCAGTACTTC
TRBJ2-7,13,TRBV11-2,many,.,CASSIGREYEQYF,TGTGCCAGCAGCATAGGGAGAGAGTACGAGCAGTACTTC
TRBJ2-2,17,TRBV10-1,many,TRBD2,CASSDPWTSGDTGELFF,TGCGCCAGCAGTGATCCATGGACTAGCGGGGACACCGGGGAGCTGTTTTTT
TRBJ1-1,13,TRBV6-4,many,.,CASSTKIGTEAFF,TGTGCCAGCAGCACAAAAATCGGCACTGAAGCTTTCTTT
TRBJ1-3,13,TRBV12-3/TRBV12-4,.,.,CASFTSSGNTIYF,TGTGCCAGTTTTACGAGCTCTGGAAACACCATATATTTT
TRBJ1-3,13,TRBV20-1,many,.,CSAMYGAGNTIYF,TGCAGTGCTATGTACGGGGCTGGAAACACCATATATTTT
TRBJ2-7,14,TRBV28,many,TRBD1,CASSGTGRTYEQYF,TGTGCCAGCAGCGGGACAGGGCGGACCTACGAGCAGTACTTC
TRBJ1-1,16,TRBV7-2,many,.,CASSLSMGPGNTEAFF,TGTGCCAGCAGCTTATCGATGGGACCTGGGAACACTGAAGCTTTCTTT
TRBJ1-1,12,TRBV25-1,many,.,CASSERLGPAFF,TGTGCCAGCAGTGAAAGACTAGGGCCAGCTTTCTTT
TRBJ1-1,13,TRBV7-9,many,TRBD1,CASSLEHRGEAFF,TGTGCCAGCAGCTTAGAGCACAGGGGCGAAGCTTTCTTT
TRBJ2-5,13,TRBV6-1,many,.,CASNLSRQQTQYF,TGTGCCAGCAACCTAAGCCGTCAACAGACCCAGTACTTC
TRBJ1-1,15,TRBV3-1,many,.,CASSQDRSGGTEAFF,TGTGCCAGCAGCCAAGATAGGAGCGGGGGGACTGAAGCTTTCTTT
TRBJ2-7,11,TRBV6-2/TRBV6-3,many,.,CASTTLYEQYF,TGTGCCAGCACCACCCTCTACGAGCAGTACTTC
TRBJ2-5,11,TRBV25-1,many,.,CASTTAQTQYF,TGTGCCAGCACCACGGCCCAGACCCAGTACTTC
TRBJ1-2,14,TRBV2,many,.,CASSEGGLDYGYTF,TGTGCCAGCAGTGAAGGGGGACTTGACTATGGCTACACCTTC
TRBJ1-1,13,TRBV30,many,TRBD1,CAYRGTMNTEAFF,TGTGCCTACAGGGGAACCATGAACACTGAAGCTTTCTTT
TRBJ1-6,15,TRBV6-1,many,.,CASRRQQVTNSPLHF,TGTGCCAGCAGACGTCAACAAGTGACTAATTCACCCCTCCACTTT
TRBJ1-6,16,TRBV12-3/TRBV12-4,many,.,CASSFRQQEGYSPLHF,TGTGCCAGCAGTTTTCGGCAGCAAGAGGGATATTCACCCCTCCACTTT
TRBJ1-2,13,TRBV20-1,many,.,CSASSGAGYGYTF,TGCAGTGCTAGTTCCGGGGCCGGCTATGGCTACACCTTC
TRBJ2-7,13,TRBV7-9,.,.,CASSRGVRDPQYF,TGTGCCAGCAGCCGGGGAGTACGGGACCCTCAGTACTTC
TRBJ2-7,12,TRBV10-3,once,TRBD1,CAISESQGVQYF,TGTGCCATCAGTGAGTCCCAGGGGGTGCAGTACTTC